The TCR beta chain under discussion was sequenced for a study of T cell responses to AZD1222 COVID-19 vaccine. Study details: Some second doses came at about 4 weeks and others at about 12 weeks; these were pooled.

CDR3 length equals 17 residues. After removal of 3 bases from V and 3 bases from J, the junction contained 14 bases not matched to a gene. Germline lookup yields CDR1 SGDLS and CDR2 YYNGEE. Data came from immunoSEQ multiplex PCR; TCRdb stores just in-frame clones and leaves some out. This table has some 80,000 clones, about 82% appearing once. General study points: Increased Spike-specific TCR breadth and depth were observed after two AZD1222 doses. White British people made up most donors, females outnumbered males, and clonal diversity was possibly underestimated. Nearly half of spike-specific TCRs reportedly go after variant regions that carry no mutations.

In the case of this clone: The antigen is undetermined.

The sequence came from an adult in good health. The rearrangement links TRBV9 to TRBJ1-2; TRBD1 matches at 7 bases. The sequences come from peripheral blood, collected on day 0 of AZD1222 vaccination. CDR3 protein: CASSDSISRGKDYGYTF. CDR3 DNA sequence: TGTGCCAGCAGCGACAGTATCTCCAGGGGGAAAGACTATGGCTACACCTTC.